Presented here are 7 T cell receptor beta chains from one specimen sequenced in a study of blood T cell repertoires in COVID-19. Sequencing was performed with immunoSEQ multiplex PCR; in TCRdb, only in-frame clones are kept and a portion is missing. The table lists 110,000 to 150,000 clones, 87% of them singletons. Sequencing used PBMCs or T cells enriched from blood (not recorded which). These receptors all stem from a man in his fifties or sixties who had recovered from COVID-19.

CDR3 nucleotide sequence: TGTGCCTGGAGTGTACAGGAGACTGAAGCTTTCTTT. Encoded protein: CAWSVQETEAFF. The chain uses TRBV30 and TRBJ1-1; TRBD1 might be the D (5 bases). Germline values: CDR1 GTSNPN, CDR2 SVGIG (reference sequence). Between the trimmed V and J ends, which lost 0 bases and 5 bases, there was a span of 7 bases. CDR3 length equals 12 residues.

On this clone: Relative to the germline gene, one junction end is altered; a read error may explain this. This chain links TRBV11-2 with TRBJ1-6; D not resolved. The CDR3 is 15 residues long. The germline CDR1 and CDR2 sequences are SGHAT and FQNNGV. CDR3 bases: TGTGCCAGCAGCCCAAACGTCGTTAGAAATTCCCCCCTCCACTTT. Its translation is CASSPNVVRNSPLHF.

V and J are TRBV19 and TRBJ1-4, with no clear D. Trimming took 5 bases from V and 5 from J, leaving 15 bases between them. From germline, CDR1 is LNHDA and CDR2 SQIVND (reference sequence). This CDR3 has 15 amino acids. CDR3 protein: CASSSTGGLNEKLFF. CDR3 in DNA: TGTGCCAGTAGTTCCACGGGAGGTCTAAATGAAAAACTGTTTTTT.

This clone came up once. The V call is TRBV4-2, the J call TRBJ1-3; D is ambiguous. Germline V gene data show CDR1 as LGHNA and CDR2 as YNFKEQ. The CDR3 totals 15 residues. Trimming removed 0 bases from V and 0 bases from J, with 6 bases in between. The CDR3 loop is CASSQDVHSGNTIYF. The CDR3 DNA reads as TGTGCCAGCAGCCAAGACGTACACTCTGGAAACACCATATATTTT.

This clone was detected only a few times. One end of the junction does not line up with germline, which may come from a read error. This chain links TRBV7-7 with TRBJ2-1, with a weak D call TRBD2 (5 bases). From germline, CDR1 is SSHAT and CDR2 FNYEAQ (reference sequence). The CDR3 length is 16 residues. CDR3 residues: CASSLGLADNYNEQFF. For the CDR3, the DNA is TGTGCTAGCAGCTTAGGCCTAGCAGATAACTACAATGAGCAGTTCTTC.

This chain joins TRBV7-3 and TRBJ1-2; TRBD1 aligns across 7 bases. This CDR3 region has 14 residues. V trimming: 3 bases; J trimming: 5 bases; junction bases outside the gene matches: 6. In germline, CDR1 is SGHTA, CDR2 FQGTGA. CDR3 DNA sequence: TGTGCCAGCAGCTTCGACAGGGCGGGGTATGGCTACACCTTC. Its translation: CASSFDRAGYGYTF.

This clone was found a few times. J is TRBJ2-2 and V is TRBV7-9; D uncertain. The CDR3 contains 15 residues. Germline CDR1 reads SEHNR; CDR2 reads FQNEAQ (reference sequence). V lost 2 bases to trimming and J lost 2 bases, with 9 bases between them. The CDR3 DNA sequence: TGTGCCAGCAGCTTATACGTACTCAACACCGGGGAGCTGTTTTTT. Its protein is CASSLYVLNTGELFF. The whole variable domain, remainder taken from reference TRBV7-9 and TRBJ2-2, is DTGVSQNPRHKITKRGQNVTFRCDPISEHNRLYWYRQTLGQGPEFLTYFQNEAQLEKSRLLSDRFSAERPKGSFSTLEIQRTEQGDSAMYLCASSLYVLNTGELFFGEGSRLTVL.